Shown below are 26 T cell receptor beta chains from a single sample sequenced in a study of regulatory T cells in long-lasting Graves disease. Time point of the sample: newly diagnosed GD, antithyroid drugs for less than 3 months. The TCR library used RNA extracted from PBMCs. Investigators prepared the TCR beta libraries by applying iRepertoire HTBI primers and Arm-PCR of CDR3 regions. Using its own MiXCR run on the multiplex PCR reads, TCRdb lists one record per CDR3 protein. The repertoire includes over 300,000 distinct CDR3 sequences, about 14% of them detected once, and 22% sits in the top ten. The sequenced sample was peripheral blood mononuclear cells (PBMCs), obtained at new diagnosis, from a patient treated with antithyroid drugs. The receptors come from a female donor with Graves disease.

This clonotype was picked up many times. The rearrangement uses TRBV28 and TRBJ2-4; D is possibly TRBD2 (6 bases). Trimming pared 7 bases from V and 8 bases from J, leaving 18 bases between. The CDR3 totals 14 residues. Looked up from germline, CDR1 is MDHEN and CDR2 is SYDVKM. CDR3 sequence: CASTRRGLSDIQYF. CDR3 coding DNA: TGTGCCAGCACCCGAAGGGGACTTTCGGACATTCAGTACTTC.

This clonotype was seen a handful of times. The V and J genes are TRBV4-3 and TRBJ1-1, with TRBD1 as a possible D gene (5 bases). Germline V lookup: CDR1 LGHNA, CDR2 YSLEER. The CDR3 covers 14 residues. The ends were cut back, 1 base at V and 3 bases at J, with 9 bases in the middle. The CDR3 coding sequence is TGCGCCAGCAGCCAAGGGGTAGGGGACACTGAAGCTTTCTTT. This gives the protein CASSQGVGDTEAFF.

This clonotype came up many times. Written as DNA, the CDR3 is TGTGCCAGCAGCACCGGGGCGGGCAGGGGGACTGAAGCTTTCTTT. Protein product: CASSTGAGRGTEAFF. The genes are TRBV11-2 and TRBJ1-1; 7 nucleotides match TRBD1. Losses at the gene ends were 5 bases for V and 5 bases for J; bases not matched to a gene: 11. The CDR3 runs to 15 residues. Germline CDR1 reads SGHAT; CDR2 reads FQNNGV.

This clonotype was recorded many times. The rearrangement joins TRBV11-2 to TRBJ2-3, with 7 bases matching TRBD1. After removal of 8 bases from V and 4 bases from J, the junction contained 12 bases not matched to a gene. Germline assignment: CDR1 SGHAT and CDR2 FQNNGV. The CDR3 is made up of 15 amino acids. The chain's CDR3 is CASEWGTEFPDTQYF. Here the CDR3 DNA reads TGTGCCAGCGAGTGGGGGACAGAATTCCCAGATACGCAGTATTTT.

This clonotype was counted ten times or more. The chain joins TRBV2 to TRBJ1-1; D gene unclear. The CDR3 extends over 13 amino acids. V gave up 1 base and J gave up 4 bases, with 7 bases separating them. Germline V CDR1 and CDR2: SNHLY, FYNNEI. The CDR3 bases are TGTGCCAGCAGTGAAGTAGGGTCCACTGAAGCTTTCTTT. Encoded protein: CASSEVGSTEAFF. Full variable domain (missing parts from reference TRBV2 and TRBJ1-1): EPEVTQTPSHQVTQMGQEVILRCVPISNHLYFYWYRQILGQKVEFLVSFYNNEISEKSEIFDDQFSVERPDGSNFTLKIRSTKLEDSAMYFCASSEVGSTEAFFGQGTRLTVV.

Notes on this clonotype: A read error may be the cause here, since a much bigger clone is one base away. The chain recombines TRBV24-1 with TRBJ2-1; 7 bases align to TRBD2. Germline V gene data show CDR1 as KGHDR and CDR2 as SFDVKD. This CDR3 is built from 15 residues. In DNA, the CDR3 is TGTGCCACCAGTGTCCGCGGGAGAGGTTACAATGAGCAGCTCTTC. This sequence encodes CATSVRGRGYNEQLF.

This clonotype occurred a few times. The chain couples TRBV27 to TRBJ2-7; possible D gene TRBD1, 7 bases. The CDR3 spans 15 residues. Between the trimmed V and J ends, which lost 3 bases and 5 bases, there was a span of 17 bases. The germline V gene encodes CDR1 MNHEY and CDR2 SMNVEV (reference sequence). The CDR3 coding sequence is TGTGCCAGCAGTTTCACCGGGGGCAGGGGGGACGAGCAGTACTTC. Translation: CASSFTGGRGDEQYF.

This clonotype has just a few counts. V is TRBV6-2 or TRBV6-3 and J is TRBJ2-2; D not resolved. The V end was cut by 6 bases, the J end by 9 bases, with 11 bases between. This CDR3 has 12 amino acids. Germline V gene lookup returns CDR1 MNHEY and CDR2 SVGEGT. DNA for the CDR3: TGTGCCAGCAGCGGAGCTTTCCGGGAGCTGTTTTTT. Translated, it gives CASSGAFRELFF.

There are a few counts of this clonotype. This rearrangement joins TRBV29-1 to TRBJ1-1; TRBD1 might be the D (5 bases). CDR3 length: 14 residues. Trimming left V 3 bases short and J 5 bases short, with 16 bases between. Germline CDR1 is SQVTM and CDR2 is ANQGSEA. For the CDR3, the DNA is TGCAGCGTTGAGCCAGGGATAAGGAGAACTGAAGCTTTCTTT. Protein product: CSVEPGIRRTEAFF.

This clonotype was found a few times. J is TRBJ1-2 and V is TRBV29-1; unclear D gene. CDR3 size: 14 residues. Germline V gene lookup returns CDR1 SQVTM and CDR2 ANQGSEA. V shed 5 bases and J shed 2 bases, with 15 bases lying between them. The CDR3 DNA reads as TGCAGCGTTTTGCAGGCGACTACCAACTATGGCTACACCTTC. Protein: CSVLQATTNYGYTF.

The CDR3 DNA reads as TGTGCCAGCAGCCCCTATGGGACAGGGGGAACACTGAACACTGAAGCTTTCTTT. This sequence encodes CASSPYGTGGTLNTEAFF. This chain uses TRBV7-9 with TRBJ1-1; 11 bases line up with TRBD1. J lost 0 bases, V lost 5 bases, and 11 bases had no gene match. CDR1 SEHNR and CDR2 FQNEAQ come from the germline V gene (reference sequence). The length of the CDR3 is 18 residues. Variable domain in full (rest from reference TRBV7-9 and TRBJ1-1): DTGVSQNPRHKITKRGQNVTFRCDPISEHNRLYWYRQTLGQGPEFLTYFQNEAQLEKSRLLSDRFSAERPKGSFSTLEIQRTEQGDSAMYLCASSPYGTGGTLNTEAFFGQGTRLTVV.

This clonotype was recorded many times. The chain has TRBV7-9 and TRBJ1-4; tentatively, D is TRBD1 (6 bases). With 5 bases removed from V and 6 bases from J, the gap between germline ends came to 16 bases. This CDR3 has 15 amino acids. Germline CDR1 reads SEHNR; CDR2 reads FQNEAQ (reference sequence). Here the CDR3 DNA reads TGTGCCAGCAGCCCTACCTACAGGGAGCATGAAAAACTGTTTTTT. Translated, it gives CASSPTYREHEKLFF.

Ten or more counts support this clonotype. The chain employs TRBV9 and TRBJ1-5; D is undetermined. The CDR3 is 14 residues long. V lost 7 bases and J lost 1, with 12 bases in between. In germline, CDR1 is SGDLS, CDR2 YYNGEE. Here the CDR3 DNA reads TGTGCCAGCGGATCCGGGGAGAGCAATCAGCCCCAGCATTTT. Amino acids: CASGSGESNQPQHF. The whole variable domain, filled in from reference TRBV9 and TRBJ1-5, reads DSGVTQTPKHLITATGQRVTLRCSPRSGDLSVYWYQQSLDQGLQFLIQYYNGEERAKGNILERFSAQQFPDLHSELNLSSLELGDSALYFCASGSGESNQPQHFGDGTRLSIL.

This clonotype showed up many times. The chain carries TRBV4-1 and TRBJ2-7, with TRBD2 identical over 11 bases. The trim removed 1 base at V and 1 base at J, leaving 6 bases unmatched. Germline loops: CDR1 MGHRA, CDR2 YSYEKL. The CDR3 contains 17 residues. The CDR3 DNA follows: TGCGCCAGCAGCCAAGCCCTACTAGCGGGAGTGTCCTACGAGCAGTACTTC. Translating it yields CASSQALLAGVSYEQYF.

This clonotype was detected only a few times. The chain couples TRBV7-2 to TRBJ2-2, with 13 nucleotides matching TRBD2. The CDR3 extends over 18 amino acids. Germline V gives CDR1 SGHTA, CDR2 FQGNSA. The V gene end was trimmed by 0 bases and the J gene end by 6 bases; junction bases not matched to a gene: 7. The CDR3 DNA is TGTGCCAGCAGCTTAGCGAGTGTCACTAGCGGGGGGGCCGGGGAGCTGTTTTTT. Translation gives CASSLASVTSGGAGELFF.

The genes are TRBV10-3 and TRBJ2-5; D gene ambiguous. The J call may not be correct, given that the DNA end is closer to TRBJ2-7. The CDR3 extends over 17 amino acids. Germline V CDR1 and CDR2: ENHRY, SYGVKD. Here the CDR3 DNA reads TGTGCCATCAGTGAGTCGATGCGCGGCCGTTTCTCCTACGAGCAGTACTTC. Translating it yields CAISESMRGRFSYEQYF.

To note about this clonotype: This may be a read error: a much more frequent sequence differs by one nucleotide. The chain combines TRBV28 with TRBJ1-5, with D possibly being TRBD1 (5 bases). Trimming took off 8 bases at V and 3 bases at J, with 26 bases between the two ends. This CDR3 contains 18 residues. Germline CDR1 reads MDHEN; CDR2 reads SYDVKM. The CDR3 is CASGQSVGVPNSNQPQHF. The CDR3 coding sequence is TGTGCCAGCGGACAATCTGTGGGGGTCCCAAACTCCAATCAGCCCCAGCATTTT.

This clonotype was seen many times. J is TRBJ1-1 and V is TRBV12-3 or TRBV12-4, with D possibly TRBD1 on 5 matching bases. V lost 1 base, J lost 4 bases, and 16 bases lay in between. This CDR3 contains 16 residues. DNA for the CDR3: TGTGCCAGCAGTTTAGTGCTGACAGCGAGAGGCACTGAAGCTTTCTTT. Translation: CASSLVLTARGTEAFF.

The genes are TRBV7-2 and TRBJ2-7; 9 bases match TRBD2. The ends lost 1 base at V and 9 bases at J; junction bases unmatched: 16. Germline V CDR1 and CDR2: SGHTA, FQGNSA. The CDR3 spans 17 residues. CDR3 in DNA: TGTGCCAGCAGCTTAGGCGGGAGGGGACCACTTGGGGACGGGCAGTACTTC. Residues: CASSLGGRGPLGDGQYF.

This clonotype was recorded many times. The V gene is TRBV6-1, the J gene TRBJ1-1; D is uncertain. V dropped 7 bases and J dropped 0 bases, with 15 bases sitting between them. Germline V gene lookup returns CDR1 MNHNS and CDR2 SASEGT. CDR3 length: 15 residues. The CDR3 nucleotides read TGTGCCAGCATTCGGTCGGGTCGCGTGAACACTGAAGCTTTCTTT. Amino acid sequence: CASIRSGRVNTEAFF.

This clonotype has at least ten counts. The chain links TRBV20-1 to TRBJ2-7; TRBD1 agrees at 9 bases. The CDR3 loop spans 15 amino acids. V gave up 1 base and J gave up 3 bases; unmatched junction bases: 7. Germline V gives CDR1 DFQATT, CDR2 SNEGSKA (reference sequence). The CDR3 is CSARVQGQGDYEQYF. CDR3 nucleotides: TGCAGTGCTAGAGTTCAGGGACAGGGAGACTACGAGCAGTACTTC.

The sample holds many counts of this clonotype. The V gene is TRBV6-2 or TRBV6-3, the J gene TRBJ2-7, with 7 bases that match TRBD2. This CDR3 is 14 amino acids long. After removal of 1 base from V and 2 bases from J, the junction contained 2 bases not matched to a gene. CDR1 is MNHEY, CDR2 SVGEGT, per germline. The CDR3 bases are TGTGCCAGCAGTTACTTTGGGACTACCTACGAGCAGTACTTC. Translated, it gives CASSYFGTTYEQYF.

In this sample, this clonotype turned up many times. The CDR3, as DNA: TGTGCCAGCAGTCGCTCCTACGAGCAGTACTTC. It is translated as CASSRSYEQYF. V usage is TRBV3-1 and J usage is TRBJ2-7; D unclear. Germline-derived CDR1 and CDR2 are LGHDT and YNNKEL (reference sequence). The CDR3 runs 11 residues. Trimming took off 6 bases at V and 0 bases at J, with 3 bases between the two ends.

The sample holds many counts of this clonotype. The chain is built from TRBV7-2 and TRBJ2-5; either TRBD1 or TRBD2 may supply D (6 bases each). V was pared by 1 base and J by 5 bases, with 26 bases between. Germline V lookup: CDR1 SGHTA, CDR2 FQGNSA. This CDR3 contains 19 residues. The CDR3 coding sequence is TGTGCCAGCAGCTTAGTCCGTCGAAAGGGGGGCGACGGTTGGGAGACCCAGTACTTC. Translation gives CASSLVRRKGGDGWETQYF.

The sample holds a few counts of this clonotype. A much more abundant neighbour one base away suggests this may be a read error. This chain connects TRBV28 to TRBJ1-2; D uncertain. Germline lookup yields CDR1 MDHEN and CDR2 SYDVKM. CDR3 length equals 12 residues. This CDR3 reads CASNRAGYSYTF. CDR3 nucleotide sequence: TGTGCCAGCAATAGGGCGGGCTATAGCTACACCTTC.

The chain joins TRBV7-2 to TRBJ2-7; TRBD1 aligns across 9 bases. Germline-derived CDR1 and CDR2 are SGHTA and FQGNSA. J lost 5 bases, V lost 3 bases, and 5 bases had no gene match. CDR3 length: 14 amino acids. CDR3 sequence reads: CASSFQTGGNEQYF. The CDR3 DNA reads as TGTGCCAGCAGCTTCCAGACAGGGGGGAACGAGCAGTACTTC. The whole variable domain, filled in from reference TRBV7-2 and TRBJ2-7, reads GAGVSQSPSNKVTEKGKDVELRCDPISGHTALYWYRQSLGQGLEFLIYFQGNSAPDKSGLPSDRFSAERTGGSVSTLTIQRTQQEDSAVYLCASSFQTGGNEQYFGPGTRLTVT.